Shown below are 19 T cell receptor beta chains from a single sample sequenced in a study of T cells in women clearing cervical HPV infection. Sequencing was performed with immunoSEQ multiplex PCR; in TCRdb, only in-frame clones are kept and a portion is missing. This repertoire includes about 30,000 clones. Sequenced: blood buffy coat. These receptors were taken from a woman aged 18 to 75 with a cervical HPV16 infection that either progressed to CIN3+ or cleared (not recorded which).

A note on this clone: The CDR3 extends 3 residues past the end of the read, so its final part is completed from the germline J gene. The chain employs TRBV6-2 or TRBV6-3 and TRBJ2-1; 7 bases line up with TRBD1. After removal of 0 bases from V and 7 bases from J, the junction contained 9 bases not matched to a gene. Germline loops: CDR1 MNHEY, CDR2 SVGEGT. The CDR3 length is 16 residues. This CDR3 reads CASSYSGQETTNEQFF. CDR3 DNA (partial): TGTGCCAGCAGTTACTCCGGACAGGAGACTACGAATGAG.

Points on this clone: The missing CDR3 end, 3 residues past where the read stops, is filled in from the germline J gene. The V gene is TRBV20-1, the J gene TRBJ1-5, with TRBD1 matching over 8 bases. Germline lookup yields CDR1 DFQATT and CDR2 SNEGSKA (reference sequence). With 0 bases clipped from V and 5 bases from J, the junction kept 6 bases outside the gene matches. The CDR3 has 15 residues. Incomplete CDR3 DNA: TGCAGTGCTAGAGATACGGCAGGGGGCCATCAGCCC. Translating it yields CSARDTAGGHQP. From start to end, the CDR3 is CSARDTAGGHQPQHF.

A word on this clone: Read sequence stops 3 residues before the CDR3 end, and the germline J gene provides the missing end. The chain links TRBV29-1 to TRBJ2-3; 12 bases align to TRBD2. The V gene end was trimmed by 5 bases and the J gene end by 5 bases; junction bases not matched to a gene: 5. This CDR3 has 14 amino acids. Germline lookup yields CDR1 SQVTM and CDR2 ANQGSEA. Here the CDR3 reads CSVSLAGGGDTQYF. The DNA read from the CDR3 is TGCAGCGTTTCACTAGCGGGAGGAGGAGATACG.

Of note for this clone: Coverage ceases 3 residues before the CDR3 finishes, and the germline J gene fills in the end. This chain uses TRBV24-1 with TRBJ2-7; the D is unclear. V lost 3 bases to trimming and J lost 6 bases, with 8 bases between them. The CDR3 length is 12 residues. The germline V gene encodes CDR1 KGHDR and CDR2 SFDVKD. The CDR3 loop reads CATSDPISEQYF. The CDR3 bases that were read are TGTGCCACCAGTGATCCCATTTCCGAG.

The covered CDR3 bases are TGCAGTGCTATCTCATCCAGGGCGTACAATGAG. Its translation is CSAISSRAYNE. The CDR3 as a whole reads CSAISSRAYNEQFF. The J gene is TRBJ2-1, the V gene TRBV20-1, with D possibly matching TRBD1 (5 bases). The CDR3 end lies 3 residues beyond the end of the read and is filled in from the germline J gene. The CDR3 runs to 14 residues. Germline V gives CDR1 DFQATT, CDR2 SNEGSKA (reference sequence). V lost 4 bases and J 4 bases, leaving 14 bases between the germline ends.

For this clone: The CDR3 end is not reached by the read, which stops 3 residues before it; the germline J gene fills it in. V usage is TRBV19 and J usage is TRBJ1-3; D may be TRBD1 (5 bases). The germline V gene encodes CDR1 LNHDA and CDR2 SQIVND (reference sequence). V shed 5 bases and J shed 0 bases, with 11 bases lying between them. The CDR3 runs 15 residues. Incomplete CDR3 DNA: TGTGCCAGTAGTGTACAGGTCAGCTCTGGAAACACC. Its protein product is CASSVQVSSGNT. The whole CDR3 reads CASSVQVSSGNTIYF.

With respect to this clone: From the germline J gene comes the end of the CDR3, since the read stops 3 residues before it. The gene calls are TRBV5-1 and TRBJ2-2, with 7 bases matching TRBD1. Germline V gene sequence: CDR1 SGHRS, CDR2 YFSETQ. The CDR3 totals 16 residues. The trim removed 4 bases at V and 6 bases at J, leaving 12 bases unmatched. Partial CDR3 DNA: TGCGCCAGCAGCATATCCTCAGGGGGACGGGCCGGGGAG. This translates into CASSISSGGRAGE. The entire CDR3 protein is CASSISSGGRAGELFF. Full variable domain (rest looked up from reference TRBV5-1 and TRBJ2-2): KAGVTQTPRYLIKTRGQQVTLSCSPISGHRSVSWYQQTPGQGLQFLFEYFSETQRNKGNFPGRFSGRQFSNSRSEMNVSTLELGDSALYLCASSISSGGRAGELFFGEGSRLTVL.

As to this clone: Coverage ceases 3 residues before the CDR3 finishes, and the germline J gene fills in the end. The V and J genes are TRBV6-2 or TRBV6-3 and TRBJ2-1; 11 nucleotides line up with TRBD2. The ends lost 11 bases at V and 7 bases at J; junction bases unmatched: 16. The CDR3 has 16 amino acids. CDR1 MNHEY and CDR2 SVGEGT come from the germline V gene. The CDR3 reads CAGSLAGEAKRNEQFF. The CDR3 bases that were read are TGTGCCGGATCACTAGCGGGAGAGGCCAAAAGAAATGAG.

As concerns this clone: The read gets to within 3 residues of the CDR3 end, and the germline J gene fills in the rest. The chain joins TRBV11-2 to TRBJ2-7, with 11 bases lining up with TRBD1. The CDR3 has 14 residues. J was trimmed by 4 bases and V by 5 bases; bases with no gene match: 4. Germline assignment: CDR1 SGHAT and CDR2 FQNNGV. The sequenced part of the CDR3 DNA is TGTGCCAGCAGCCGGACAGGGGGCGAGTACGAG. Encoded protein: CASSRTGGEYE. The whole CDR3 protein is CASSRTGGEYEQYF.

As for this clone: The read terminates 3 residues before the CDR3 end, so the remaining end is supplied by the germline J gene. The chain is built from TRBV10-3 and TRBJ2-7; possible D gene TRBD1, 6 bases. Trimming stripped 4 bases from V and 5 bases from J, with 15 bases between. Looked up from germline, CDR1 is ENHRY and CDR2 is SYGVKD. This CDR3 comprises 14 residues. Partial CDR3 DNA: TGTGCCATCAGTGTAGGGGGTTTTAGAGACGAG. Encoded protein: CAISVGGFRDE. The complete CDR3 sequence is CAISVGGFRDEQYF.

The CDR3 is CSVERRGNYGYTF. The DNA read from the CDR3 is TGCAGCGTTGAAAGGAGGGGGAACTATGGC. The chain has TRBV29-1 and TRBJ1-2; tentative D call: TRBD1 (6 bases). The missing CDR3 end, 3 residues past where the read stops, is filled in from the germline J gene. The CDR3 has 13 amino acids. Germline V gene data show CDR1 as SQVTM and CDR2 as ANQGSEA. V dropped 2 bases and J dropped 2 bases, with 9 bases sitting between them.

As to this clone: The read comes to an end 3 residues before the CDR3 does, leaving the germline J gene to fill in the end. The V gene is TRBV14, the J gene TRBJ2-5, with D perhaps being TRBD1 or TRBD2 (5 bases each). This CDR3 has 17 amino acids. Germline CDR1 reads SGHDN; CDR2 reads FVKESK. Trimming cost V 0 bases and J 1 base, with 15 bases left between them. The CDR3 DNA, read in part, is TGTGCCAGCAGCCAAGATCGGTCAGGGAGAGGCCAAGAGACC. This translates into CASSQDRSGRGQET. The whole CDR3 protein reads CASSQDRSGRGQETQYF.

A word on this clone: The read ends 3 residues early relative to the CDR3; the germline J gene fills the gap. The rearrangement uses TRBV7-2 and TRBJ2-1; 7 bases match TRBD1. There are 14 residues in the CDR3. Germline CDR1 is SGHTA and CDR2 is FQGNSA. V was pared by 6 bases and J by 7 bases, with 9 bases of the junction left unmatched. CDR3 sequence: CASRKAGTANEQFF. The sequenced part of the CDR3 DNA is TGTGCCAGCAGGAAAGCCGGGACAGCAAATGAG.

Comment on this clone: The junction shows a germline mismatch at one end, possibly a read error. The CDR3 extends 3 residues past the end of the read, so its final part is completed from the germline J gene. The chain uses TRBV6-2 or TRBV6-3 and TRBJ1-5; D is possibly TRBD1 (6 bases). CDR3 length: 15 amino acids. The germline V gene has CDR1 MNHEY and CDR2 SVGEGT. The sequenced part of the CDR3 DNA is TGTGCCGGCAGGTTCACAGGGTTTAGCAATCAGCCC. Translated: CAGRFTGFSNQP. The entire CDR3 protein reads CAGRFTGFSNQPQHF.

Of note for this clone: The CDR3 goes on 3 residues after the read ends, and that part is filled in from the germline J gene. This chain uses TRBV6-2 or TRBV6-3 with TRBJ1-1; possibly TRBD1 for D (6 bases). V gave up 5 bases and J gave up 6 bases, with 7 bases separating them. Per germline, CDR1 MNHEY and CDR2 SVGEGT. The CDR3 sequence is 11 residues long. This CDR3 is CASSPGAEAFF. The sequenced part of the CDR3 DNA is TGTGCCAGCAGTCCAGGGGCTGAA.

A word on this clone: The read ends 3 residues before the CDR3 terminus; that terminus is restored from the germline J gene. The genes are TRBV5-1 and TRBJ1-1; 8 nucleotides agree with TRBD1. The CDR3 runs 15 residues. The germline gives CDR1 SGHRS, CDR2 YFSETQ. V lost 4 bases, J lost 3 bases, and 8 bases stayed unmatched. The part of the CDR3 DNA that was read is TGCGCCAGCAGCCAGACAGGGGCGAGTGACACTGAA. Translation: CASSQTGASDTE. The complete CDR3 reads CASSQTGASDTEAFF.

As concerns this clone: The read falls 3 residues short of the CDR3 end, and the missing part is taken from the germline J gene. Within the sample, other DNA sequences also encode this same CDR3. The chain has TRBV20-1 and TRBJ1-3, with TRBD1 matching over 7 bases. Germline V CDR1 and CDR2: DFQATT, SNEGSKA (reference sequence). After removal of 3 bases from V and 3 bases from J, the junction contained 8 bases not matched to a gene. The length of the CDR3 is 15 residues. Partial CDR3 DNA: TGCAGTGCTAGGATCTTGACAGGGTTTGGAAACACC. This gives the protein CSARILTGFGNT. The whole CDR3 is CSARILTGFGNTIYF.

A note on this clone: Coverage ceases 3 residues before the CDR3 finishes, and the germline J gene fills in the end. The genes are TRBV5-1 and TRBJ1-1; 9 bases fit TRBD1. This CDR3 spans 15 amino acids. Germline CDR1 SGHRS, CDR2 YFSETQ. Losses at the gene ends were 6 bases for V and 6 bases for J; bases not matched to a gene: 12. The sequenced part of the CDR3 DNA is TGCGCCAGCAAGGTGGGACAGGGTTGGATAGCTGAA. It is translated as CASKVGQGWIAE. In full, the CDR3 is CASKVGQGWIAEAFF.

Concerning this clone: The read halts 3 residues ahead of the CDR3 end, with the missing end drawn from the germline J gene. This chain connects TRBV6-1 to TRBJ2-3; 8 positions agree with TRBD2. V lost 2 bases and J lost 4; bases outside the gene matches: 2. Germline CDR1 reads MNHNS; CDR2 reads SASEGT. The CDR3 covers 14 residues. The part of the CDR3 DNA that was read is TGTGCCAGCAGTGAACTACTAGCGGCAGATACG. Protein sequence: CASSELLAADT. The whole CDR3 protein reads CASSELLAADTQYF.